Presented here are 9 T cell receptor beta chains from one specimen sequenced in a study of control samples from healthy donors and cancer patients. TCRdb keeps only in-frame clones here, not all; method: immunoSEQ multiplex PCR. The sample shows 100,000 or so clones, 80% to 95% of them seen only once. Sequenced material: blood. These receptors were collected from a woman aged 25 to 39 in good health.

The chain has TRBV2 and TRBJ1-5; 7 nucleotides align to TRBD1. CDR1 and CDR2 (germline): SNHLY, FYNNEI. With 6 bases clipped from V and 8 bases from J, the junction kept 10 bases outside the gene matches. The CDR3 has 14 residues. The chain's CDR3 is CASRASGGGEPQHF. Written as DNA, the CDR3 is TGTGCCAGCAGAGCCTCAGGGGGAGGGGAGCCCCAGCATTTT.

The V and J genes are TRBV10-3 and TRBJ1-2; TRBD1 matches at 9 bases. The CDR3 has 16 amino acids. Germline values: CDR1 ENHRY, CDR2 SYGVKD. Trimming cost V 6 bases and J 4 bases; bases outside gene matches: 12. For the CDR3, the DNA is TGTGCCATCAGGCCGGGGACAGGGTTGGATAGCTATGGCTACACCTTC. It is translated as CAIRPGTGLDSYGYTF.

This CDR3 is CASSRDLDNEQFF. The CDR3 DNA reads TGTGCCAGCAGCCGAGATTTGGACAATGAGCAGTTCTTC. The chain is built from TRBV7-7 and TRBJ2-1; no clear D gene. With 5 bases removed from V and 5 bases from J, the gap between germline ends came to 10 bases. This CDR3 is built from 13 residues. Germline assignment: CDR1 SSHAT and CDR2 FNYEAQ (reference sequence).

CDR3 in DNA: TGTGCCAGCAGCTCCCAATCCAATCCGAAGAACACTGAAGCTTTCTTT. Encoded protein: CASSSQSNPKNTEAFF. The chain joins TRBV7-8 to TRBJ1-1; D is unresolved. The CDR3 is 16 amino acids. V shed 4 bases and J shed 1 base, with 16 bases lying between them. CDR1 and CDR2 from the germline V gene are SGHVS and FQNEAQ.

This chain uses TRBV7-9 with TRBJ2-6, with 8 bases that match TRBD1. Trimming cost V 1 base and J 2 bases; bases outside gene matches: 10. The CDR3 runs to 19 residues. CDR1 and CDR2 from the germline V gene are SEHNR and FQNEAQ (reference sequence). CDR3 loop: CASSLGTGQGPTGANVLTF. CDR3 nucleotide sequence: TGTGCCAGCAGCTTAGGAACCGGACAGGGCCCAACTGGGGCCAACGTCCTGACTTTC.

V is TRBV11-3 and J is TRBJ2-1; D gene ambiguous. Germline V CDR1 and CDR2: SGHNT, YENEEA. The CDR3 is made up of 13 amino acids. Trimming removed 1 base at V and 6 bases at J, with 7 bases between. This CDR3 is CASSLAYPNEQFF. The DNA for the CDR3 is TGTGCCAGCAGCTTAGCATATCCCAATGAGCAGTTCTTC.

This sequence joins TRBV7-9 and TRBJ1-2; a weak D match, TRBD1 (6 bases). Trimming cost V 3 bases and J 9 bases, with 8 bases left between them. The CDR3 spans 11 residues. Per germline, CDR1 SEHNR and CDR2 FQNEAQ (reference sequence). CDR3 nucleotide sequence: TGTGCCAGCAGCTTCACAGGGAGCTACACCTTC. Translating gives CASSFTGSYTF.

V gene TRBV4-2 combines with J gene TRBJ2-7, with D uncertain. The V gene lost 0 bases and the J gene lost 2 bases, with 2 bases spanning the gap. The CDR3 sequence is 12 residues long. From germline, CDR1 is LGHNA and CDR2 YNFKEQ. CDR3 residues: CASSQDTYEQYF. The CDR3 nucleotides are TGTGCCAGCAGCCAAGACACCTACGAGCAGTACTTC.

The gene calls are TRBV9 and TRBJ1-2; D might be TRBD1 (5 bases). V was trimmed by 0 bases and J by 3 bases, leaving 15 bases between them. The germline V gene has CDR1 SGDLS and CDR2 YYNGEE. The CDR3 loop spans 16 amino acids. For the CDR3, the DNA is TGTGCCAGCAGCGTAGACCTTTTTGCGACAGACTATGGCTACACCTTC. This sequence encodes CASSVDLFATDYGYTF.